Listed below are T cell receptor beta chains from one sample, sequenced in a study of T cell responses to AZD1222 COVID-19 vaccine. Using immunoSEQ multiplex PCR, the repertoire was profiled, and TCRdb retains in-frame clones only, with some absent. The sample shows over 95,000 clones, 70% to 90% of them seen only once. The input for sequencing was peripheral blood, taken on day 0 of AZD1222 vaccination. Receptors originate from an adult in good health. Each CDR3 is given with its conserved first and last residue. Fields, in order: J gene, V gene, D gene, clone size, CDR3 DNA, CDR3 protein. The D gene is left open where the match is weak. Clone sizes are given selectively: once, few, many, or a class where the clone is expanded.

j_gene: TRBJ1-6; v_gene: TRBV19; d_gene: .; abundance: .; CDR3nt: TGTGCCAGTAGTCTAGGGGACCATAATTCACCCCTCCACTTT; CDR3aa: CASSLGDHNSPLHF
j_gene: TRBJ2-2; v_gene: TRBV2; d_gene: .; abundance: .; CDR3nt: TGTGCCAGCAGAGAGGACGCGGCGGGGGAGCTGTTTTTT; CDR3aa: CASREDAAGELFF
j_gene: TRBJ1-1; v_gene: TRBV15; d_gene: .; abundance: once; CDR3nt: TGTGCCACCAGCAGTATACGCATCCGGGGCACTGAAGCTTTCTTT; CDR3aa: CATSSIRIRGTEAFF
j_gene: TRBJ2-7; v_gene: TRBV19; d_gene: TRBD1; abundance: .; CDR3nt: TGTGCCAGTAGTCGTCCGGGACAGGGCTTCTACGAGCAGTACTTC; CDR3aa: CASSRPGQGFYEQYF
j_gene: TRBJ2-1; v_gene: TRBV6-2/TRBV6-3; d_gene: TRBD2; abundance: few; CDR3nt: TGTGCCAGCAGTCCCCGACTAGCGGGGCCAGCTGGGAATGAGCAGTTCTTC; CDR3aa: CASSPRLAGPAGNEQFF
j_gene: TRBJ1-1; v_gene: TRBV5-1; d_gene: TRBD1; abundance: .; CDR3nt: TGCGCCAGCAGCCCGCGACAGGGCACTGAAGCTTTCTTT; CDR3aa: CASSPRQGTEAFF
j_gene: TRBJ1-6; v_gene: TRBV7-2; d_gene: TRBD1; abundance: .; CDR3nt: TGTGCCAGCAGGGCCGACAGGGGGCTAACCTATAATTCACCCCTCCACTTT; CDR3aa: CASRADRGLTYNSPLHF
j_gene: TRBJ1-2; v_gene: TRBV11-2; d_gene: .; abundance: .; CDR3nt: TGTGCCAGCAGCTTGACGGCAGCCTACACCTTC; CDR3aa: CASSLTAAYTF
j_gene: TRBJ1-1; v_gene: TRBV6-5; d_gene: .; abundance: .; CDR3nt: TGTGCCAGCCGGGGGGAGATGGTTGAGAACACTGAAGCTTTCTTT; CDR3aa: CASRGEMVENTEAFF
j_gene: TRBJ1-6; v_gene: TRBV18; d_gene: TRBD1; abundance: .; CDR3nt: TGTGCCAGCTCCCTCTACCGCGGGGACAGGGGCTTTTCACCCCTCCACTTT; CDR3aa: CASSLYRGDRGFSPLHF
j_gene: TRBJ1-6; v_gene: TRBV12-5; d_gene: .; abundance: .; CDR3nt: TGTGCTAGTGGTTTGGGCGCGTACAATTCACCCCTCCACTTT; CDR3aa: CASGLGAYNSPLHF
j_gene: TRBJ1-3; v_gene: TRBV3-1/TRBV3-2; d_gene: .; abundance: .; CDR3nt: TGTGCCAGCAGCAAGTTCCTTGGGGGAAACACCATATATTTT; CDR3aa: CASSKFLGGNTIYF
j_gene: TRBJ2-2; v_gene: TRBV27; d_gene: .; abundance: .; CDR3nt: TGTGCCAGCAGTTTATGGGCAGGGTCAGGCGGGGAGCTGTTTTTT; CDR3aa: CASSLWAGSGGELFF
j_gene: TRBJ2-2; v_gene: TRBV5-4; d_gene: TRBD1; abundance: .; CDR3nt: TGTGCCAGCAGCATTGGACAGGGTCAGAACACCGGGGAGCTGTTTTTT; CDR3aa: CASSIGQGQNTGELFF
j_gene: TRBJ1-2; v_gene: TRBV14; d_gene: TRBD1; abundance: .; CDR3nt: TGTGCCAGCAGCCTCGGGACAGGCTATGGCTACACCTTC; CDR3aa: CASSLGTGYGYTF
j_gene: TRBJ2-3; v_gene: TRBV7-8; d_gene: TRBD2; abundance: .; CDR3nt: TGTGCCAGCAGCCCAGGCACTGGGTCTGGGACTAGCGGGAGGGACCTTGGCACAGATACGCAGTATTTT; CDR3aa: CASSPGTGSGTSGRDLGTDTQYF
j_gene: TRBJ2-1; v_gene: TRBV4-3; d_gene: TRBD2; abundance: .; CDR3nt: TGCGCCAGCAGCCAAAGAGGGACTAGCGGGAGCAATGAGCAGTTCTTC; CDR3aa: CASSQRGTSGSNEQFF
j_gene: TRBJ1-2; v_gene: TRBV24-1; d_gene: .; abundance: once; CDR3nt: TGTGCCACCAGTGACCAGATCGGGACATTTAACTATGGCTACACCTTC; CDR3aa: CATSDQIGTFNYGYTF
j_gene: TRBJ1-2; v_gene: TRBV29-1; d_gene: TRBD1; abundance: .; CDR3nt: TGCAGCGTTGAAGGGACAGGCCCTGGCTACACCTTC; CDR3aa: CSVEGTGPGYTF
j_gene: TRBJ2-3; v_gene: TRBV4-1; d_gene: .; abundance: .; CDR3nt: TGCGCCAGCAGCCAAAGCAAGGGGCCGACGGATACGCAGTATTTT; CDR3aa: CASSQSKGPTDTQYF
j_gene: TRBJ2-1; v_gene: TRBV9; d_gene: TRBD1; abundance: .; CDR3nt: TGTGCCAGCAGCGTAGGTGGGACAGGCGCCTACAATGAGCAGTTCTTC; CDR3aa: CASSVGGTGAYNEQFF
j_gene: TRBJ2-1; v_gene: TRBV9; d_gene: TRBD2; abundance: .; CDR3nt: TGTGCCAGCAGCGTAGTCCCGGTGGGACTAGCGGGGGGTCAGTTCTTC; CDR3aa: CASSVVPVGLAGGQFF
j_gene: TRBJ2-5; v_gene: TRBV6-2/TRBV6-3; d_gene: .; abundance: .; CDR3nt: TGTGCCAGCAGTTACCAGGAGGATACCCAAGAGACCCAGTACTTC; CDR3aa: CASSYQEDTQETQYF
j_gene: TRBJ1-1; v_gene: TRBV7-3; d_gene: .; abundance: .; CDR3nt: TGTGCCACCCGACAGATGAACACTGAAGCTTTCTTT; CDR3aa: CATRQMNTEAFF
j_gene: TRBJ1-6; v_gene: TRBV18; d_gene: TRBD1; abundance: .; CDR3nt: TGTGCCAGCTCACCGGATAGGTCCAGGGGGATTAATTCACCCCTCCACTTT; CDR3aa: CASSPDRSRGINSPLHF
j_gene: TRBJ1-2; v_gene: TRBV6-6; d_gene: .; abundance: .; CDR3nt: TGTGCCAGCAGTTACTCGTCGACTCTGACCCCGACGTTCTTC; CDR3aa: CASSYSSTLTPTFF
j_gene: TRBJ2-1; v_gene: TRBV9; d_gene: TRBD2; abundance: .; CDR3nt: TGTGCCAGCAGCGTAGGTCCTAGCGGTAACAATGAGCAGTTCTTC; CDR3aa: CASSVGPSGNNEQFF
j_gene: TRBJ2-2; v_gene: TRBV18; d_gene: .; abundance: .; CDR3nt: TGTGCCAGCTCACCACCGCCAGGGGCAACCGGGGAGCTGTTTTTT; CDR3aa: CASSPPPGATGELFF
j_gene: TRBJ2-3; v_gene: TRBV11-2; d_gene: TRBD1; abundance: .; CDR3nt: TGTGCCAGCAGCCGGGACAGAAGCACAGATACGCAGTATTTT; CDR3aa: CASSRDRSTDTQYF
j_gene: TRBJ1-3; v_gene: TRBV7-3; d_gene: .; abundance: .; CDR3nt: TGTGCCAGCAGCTTAGGACCAGGCCTCTCTGGAAACACCATATATTTT; CDR3aa: CASSLGPGLSGNTIYF
j_gene: TRBJ1-6; v_gene: TRBV27; d_gene: .; abundance: .; CDR3nt: TGTGCCAGCAGTTTACCCAGATCACCCCTCCACTTT; CDR3aa: CASSLPRSPLHF
j_gene: TRBJ1-3; v_gene: TRBV5-5; d_gene: .; abundance: .; CDR3nt: TGTGCCAGCAGCTTGGGTAATTCTGGAAACACCATATATTTT; CDR3aa: CASSLGNSGNTIYF
j_gene: TRBJ2-3; v_gene: TRBV7-2; d_gene: .; abundance: once; CDR3nt: TGTGCCAGCACTCCGGGGGATACGCAGTATTTT; CDR3aa: CASTPGDTQYF
j_gene: TRBJ2-5; v_gene: TRBV5-4; d_gene: .; abundance: .; CDR3nt: TGTGCCAGCAGCTTGGAGTCCGGAGGGGAGACCCAGTACTTC; CDR3aa: CASSLESGGETQYF
j_gene: TRBJ1-1; v_gene: TRBV7-2; d_gene: .; abundance: .; CDR3nt: TGTGCCAGCAGCTCCCGGGGGACGGGGAACACTGAAGCTTTCTTT; CDR3aa: CASSSRGTGNTEAFF
j_gene: TRBJ1-1; v_gene: TRBV27; d_gene: .; abundance: few; CDR3nt: TGTGCCAGCAGGACAGGGAACACTGAAGCTTTCTTT; CDR3aa: CASRTGNTEAFF
j_gene: TRBJ2-3; v_gene: TRBV18; d_gene: .; abundance: .; CDR3nt: TGTGCCAGCTCAAATTCTCTTGCAGATACGCAGTATTTT; CDR3aa: CASSNSLADTQYF
j_gene: TRBJ2-7; v_gene: TRBV19; d_gene: .; abundance: .; CDR3nt: TGTGCCAGTAGTATTGGGCCAGGGGCCTACGAGCAGTACTTC; CDR3aa: CASSIGPGAYEQYF
j_gene: TRBJ2-7; v_gene: TRBV7-2; d_gene: .; abundance: once; CDR3nt: TGTGCCAGCAGCTTAAATAGGGACTACGAGCAGTACTTC; CDR3aa: CASSLNRDYEQYF
j_gene: TRBJ1-3; v_gene: TRBV7-6; d_gene: .; abundance: .; CDR3nt: TGTGCCAGCAGCTTAGTTGGGGACTCTGGAAACACCATATATTTT; CDR3aa: CASSLVGDSGNTIYF
j_gene: TRBJ1-3; v_gene: TRBV12-5; d_gene: .; abundance: .; CDR3nt: TGTGCTAGTGGTTTGGTACCGGGCTCTGGAAACACCATATATTTT; CDR3aa: CASGLVPGSGNTIYF
j_gene: TRBJ1-2; v_gene: TRBV7-9; d_gene: .; abundance: .; CDR3nt: TGTGCCAGCAGCTTGGGGACACCTGGCTACACCTTC; CDR3aa: CASSLGTPGYTF
j_gene: TRBJ2-6; v_gene: TRBV19; d_gene: .; abundance: .; CDR3nt: TGTGCCAGTAGTATTGAGGAGCACTACTCTGGGGCCAACGTCCTGACTTTC; CDR3aa: CASSIEEHYSGANVLTF
j_gene: TRBJ2-7; v_gene: TRBV9; d_gene: .; abundance: once; CDR3nt: TGTGCCAGCAGCGTAGACAATACCTACGAGCAGTACTTC; CDR3aa: CASSVDNTYEQYF
j_gene: TRBJ2-7; v_gene: TRBV12-5; d_gene: .; abundance: once; CDR3nt: TGTGCTAGTGCCCACGATCGGGGCTACGAGCAGTACTTC; CDR3aa: CASAHDRGYEQYF
j_gene: TRBJ1-5; v_gene: TRBV15; d_gene: .; abundance: .; CDR3nt: TGTGCCACCAGCAGAGGAGACAATCAGCCCCAGCATTTT; CDR3aa: CATSRGDNQPQHF
j_gene: TRBJ1-2; v_gene: TRBV6-5; d_gene: .; abundance: .; CDR3nt: TGTGCCAGCAGCCTCCTTCAGGGTCAGAATGGCTACACCTTC; CDR3aa: CASSLLQGQNGYTF
j_gene: TRBJ1-3; v_gene: TRBV27; d_gene: .; abundance: .; CDR3nt: TGTGCCAGCAGTTTAACAGTAAACTCTGGAAACACCATATATTTT; CDR3aa: CASSLTVNSGNTIYF
j_gene: TRBJ2-3; v_gene: TRBV29-1; d_gene: TRBD2; abundance: .; CDR3nt: TGCAGCGTCCGGGTGGGACTAGCGGGAACAGATACGCAGTATTTT; CDR3aa: CSVRVGLAGTDTQYF
j_gene: TRBJ2-3; v_gene: TRBV7-6; d_gene: .; abundance: .; CDR3nt: TGTGCCAGCAGCCCAACCGCGGTTGGGTCAGATACGCAGTATTTT; CDR3aa: CASSPTAVGSDTQYF
j_gene: TRBJ1-5; v_gene: TRBV7-2; d_gene: .; abundance: .; CDR3nt: TGTGCCAGTAGCTTAGGGGACAGCAATCAGCCCCAGCATTTT; CDR3aa: CASSLGDSNQPQHF
j_gene: TRBJ1-1; v_gene: TRBV4-2; d_gene: .; abundance: .; CDR3nt: TGTGCCAGCAGCCAAGATTTAAACACTGAAGCTTTCTTT; CDR3aa: CASSQDLNTEAFF
j_gene: TRBJ2-3; v_gene: TRBV9; d_gene: TRBD2; abundance: .; CDR3nt: TGTGCCAGCAGCCCAGCGGGGGGAGGGCCGACAGATACGCAGTATTTT; CDR3aa: CASSPAGGGPTDTQYF